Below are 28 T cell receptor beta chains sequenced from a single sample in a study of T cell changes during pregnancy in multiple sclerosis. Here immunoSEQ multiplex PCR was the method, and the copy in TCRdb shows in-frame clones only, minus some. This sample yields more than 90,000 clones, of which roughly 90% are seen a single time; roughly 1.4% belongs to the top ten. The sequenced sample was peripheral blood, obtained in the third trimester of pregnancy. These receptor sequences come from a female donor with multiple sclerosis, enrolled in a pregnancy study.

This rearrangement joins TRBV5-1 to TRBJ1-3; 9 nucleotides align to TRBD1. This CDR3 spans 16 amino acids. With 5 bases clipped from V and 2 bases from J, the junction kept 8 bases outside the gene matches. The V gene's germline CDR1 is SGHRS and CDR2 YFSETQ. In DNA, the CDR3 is TGCGCCAGCAGTCAAGGAGGGACAGGGCCTGGAAACACCATATATTTT. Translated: CASSQGGTGPGNTIYF. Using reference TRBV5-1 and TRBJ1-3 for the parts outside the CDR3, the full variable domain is KAGVTQTPRYLIKTRGQQVTLSCSPISGHRSVSWYQQTPGQGLQFLFEYFSETQRNKGNFPGRFSGRQFSNSRSEMNVSTLELGDSALYLCASSQGGTGPGNTIYFGEGSWLTVV.

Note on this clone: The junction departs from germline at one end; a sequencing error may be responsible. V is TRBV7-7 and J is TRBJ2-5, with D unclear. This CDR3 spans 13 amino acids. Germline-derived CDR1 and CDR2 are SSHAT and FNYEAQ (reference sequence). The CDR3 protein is CASSLFHLESCNF. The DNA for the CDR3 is TGTGCCAGCAGCTTATTTCATCTGGAGAGCTGCAACTTC.

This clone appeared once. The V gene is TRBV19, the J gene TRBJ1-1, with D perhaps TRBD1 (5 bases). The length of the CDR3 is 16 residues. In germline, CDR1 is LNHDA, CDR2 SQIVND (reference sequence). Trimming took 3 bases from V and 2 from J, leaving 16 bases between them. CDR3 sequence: CASSIRKQDLNTEAFF. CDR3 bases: TGTGCCAGTAGTATTAGGAAACAGGACCTAAACACTGAAGCTTTCTTT.

Here the CDR3 DNA reads TGTGCCATCAGTGAGACGGCTAGCGGGATCCATGAGCAGTTCTTC. Translation gives CAISETASGIHEQFF. This chain uses TRBV10-3 with TRBJ2-1; 9 nucleotides match TRBD2. Germline V lookup: CDR1 ENHRY, CDR2 SYGVKD. The CDR3 is 15 residues long. V lost 2 bases and J lost 8; bases outside the gene matches: 7.

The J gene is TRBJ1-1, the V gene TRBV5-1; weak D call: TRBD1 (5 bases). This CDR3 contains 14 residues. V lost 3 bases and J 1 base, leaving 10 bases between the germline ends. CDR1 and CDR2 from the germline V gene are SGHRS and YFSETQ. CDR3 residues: CASSWGGQNTEAFF. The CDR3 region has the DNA TGCGCCAGCAGCTGGGGTGGACAGAACACTGAAGCTTTCTTT.

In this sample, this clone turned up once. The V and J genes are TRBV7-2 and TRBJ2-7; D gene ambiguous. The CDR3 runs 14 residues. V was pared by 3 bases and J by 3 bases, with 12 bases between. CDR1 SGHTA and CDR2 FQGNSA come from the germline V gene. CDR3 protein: CASSFTPGHYEQYF. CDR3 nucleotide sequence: TGTGCCAGCAGCTTCACGCCAGGCCACTACGAGCAGTACTTC.

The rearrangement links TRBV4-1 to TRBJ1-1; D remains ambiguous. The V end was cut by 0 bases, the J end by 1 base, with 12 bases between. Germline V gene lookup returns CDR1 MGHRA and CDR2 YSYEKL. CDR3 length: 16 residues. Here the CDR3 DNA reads TGCGCCAGCAGCCAAGACGTCTCTAGGAAGAACACTGAAGCTTTCTTT. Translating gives CASSQDVSRKNTEAFF.

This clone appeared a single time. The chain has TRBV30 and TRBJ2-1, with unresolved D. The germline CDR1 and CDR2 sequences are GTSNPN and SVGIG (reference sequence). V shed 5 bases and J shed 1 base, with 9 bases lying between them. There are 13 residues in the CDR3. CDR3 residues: CAWSRASYNEQFF. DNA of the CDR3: TGTGCCTGGTCTCGCGCTTCCTACAATGAGCAGTTCTTC.

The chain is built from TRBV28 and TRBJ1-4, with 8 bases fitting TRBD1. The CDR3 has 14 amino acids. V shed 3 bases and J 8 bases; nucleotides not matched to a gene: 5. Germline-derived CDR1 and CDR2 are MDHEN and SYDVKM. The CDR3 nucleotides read TGTGCCAGCAGTTTTTACAGGGGGAACGAAAAACTGTTTTTT. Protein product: CASSFYRGNEKLFF. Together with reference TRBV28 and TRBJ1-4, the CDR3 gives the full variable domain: DVKVTQSSRYLVKRTGEKVFLECVQDMDHENMFWYRQDPGLGLRLIYFSYDVKMKEKGDIPEGYSVSREKKERFSLILESASTNQTSMYLCASSFYRGNEKLFFGSGTQLSVL.

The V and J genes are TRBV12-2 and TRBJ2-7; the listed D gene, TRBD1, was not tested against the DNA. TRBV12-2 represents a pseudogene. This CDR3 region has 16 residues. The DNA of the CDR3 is TGTGCAAGTCGCTTACCTGCGACAGGGGGCTCTAACGAGCAGTACTTC. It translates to CASRLPATGGSNEQYF.

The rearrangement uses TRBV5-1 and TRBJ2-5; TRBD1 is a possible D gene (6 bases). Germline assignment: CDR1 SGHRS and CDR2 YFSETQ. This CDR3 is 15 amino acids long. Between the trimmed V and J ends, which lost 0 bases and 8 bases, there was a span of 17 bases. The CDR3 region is CASSLDRDTFGTQYF. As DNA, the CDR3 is TGCGCCAGCAGCTTGGACCGGGACACCTTCGGAACCCAGTACTTC.

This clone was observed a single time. The chain's CDR3 is CASSESNWGGEPQHF. The DNA of the CDR3 is TGCGCCAGCAGTGAGTCGAATTGGGGGGGCGAGCCCCAGCATTTT. The J gene is TRBJ1-5, the V gene TRBV10-2; TRBD1 might be the D (6 bases). CDR1 WSHSY and CDR2 SAAADI come from the germline V gene. The CDR3 consists of 15 residues. Trimming cost V 0 bases and J 8 bases, with 14 bases left between them.

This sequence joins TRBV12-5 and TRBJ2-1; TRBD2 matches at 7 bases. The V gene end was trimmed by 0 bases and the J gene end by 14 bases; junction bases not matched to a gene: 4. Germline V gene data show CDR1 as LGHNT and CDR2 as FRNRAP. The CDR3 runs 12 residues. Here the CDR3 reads CASGLVWGGKFF. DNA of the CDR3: TGTGCTAGTGGTTTGGTATGGGGAGGGAAGTTCTTC.

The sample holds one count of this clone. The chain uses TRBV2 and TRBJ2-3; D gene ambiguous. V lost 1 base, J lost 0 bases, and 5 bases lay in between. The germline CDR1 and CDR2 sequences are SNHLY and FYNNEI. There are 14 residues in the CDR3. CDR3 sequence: CASSEGSSTDTQYF. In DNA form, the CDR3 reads TGTGCCAGCAGTGAAGGCAGTAGCACAGATACGCAGTATTTT.

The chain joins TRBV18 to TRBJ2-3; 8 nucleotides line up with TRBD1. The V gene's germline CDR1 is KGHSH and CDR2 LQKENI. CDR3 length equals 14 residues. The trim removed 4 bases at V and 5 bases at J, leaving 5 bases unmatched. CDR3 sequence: CASSQKTGVDTQYF. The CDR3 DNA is TGTGCCAGCTCACAAAAGACAGGGGTAGATACGCAGTATTTT.

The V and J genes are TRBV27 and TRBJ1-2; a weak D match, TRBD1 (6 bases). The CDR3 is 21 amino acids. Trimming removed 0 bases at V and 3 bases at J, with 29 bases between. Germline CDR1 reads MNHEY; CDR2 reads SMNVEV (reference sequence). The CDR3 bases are TGTGCCAGCAGTTTATCGAATGTCAGGATCACTAGAGGGGGATCTTACTATGGCTACACCTTC. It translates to CASSLSNVRITRGGSYYGYTF.

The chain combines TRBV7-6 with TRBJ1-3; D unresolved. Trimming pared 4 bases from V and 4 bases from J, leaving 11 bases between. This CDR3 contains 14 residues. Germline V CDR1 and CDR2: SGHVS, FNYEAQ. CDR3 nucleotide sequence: TGTGCCAGCAGCTACCGGGATGTAGGAAACACCATATATTTT. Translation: CASSYRDVGNTIYF.

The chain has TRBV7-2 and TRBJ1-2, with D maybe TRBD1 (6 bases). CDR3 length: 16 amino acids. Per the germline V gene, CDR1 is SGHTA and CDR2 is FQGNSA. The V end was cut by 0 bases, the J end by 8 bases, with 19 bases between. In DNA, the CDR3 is TGTGCCAGCAGCTTAGCGCCCCCAGGGGAAGGGTACGGCTACACCTTC. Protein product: CASSLAPPGEGYGYTF.

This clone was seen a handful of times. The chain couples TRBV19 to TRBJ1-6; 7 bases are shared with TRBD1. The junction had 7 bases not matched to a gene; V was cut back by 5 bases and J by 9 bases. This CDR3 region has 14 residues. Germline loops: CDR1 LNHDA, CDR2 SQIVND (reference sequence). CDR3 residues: CASSPGGTGSPLHF. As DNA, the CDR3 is TGTGCCAGTAGTCCAGGGGGGACGGGTTCACCCCTCCACTTT.

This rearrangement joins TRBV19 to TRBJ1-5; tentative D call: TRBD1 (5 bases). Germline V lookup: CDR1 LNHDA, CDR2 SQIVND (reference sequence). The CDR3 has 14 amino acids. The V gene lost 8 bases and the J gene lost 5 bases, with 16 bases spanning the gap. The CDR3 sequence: CASFQGYGDQPQHF. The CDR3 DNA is TGTGCCAGTTTCCAGGGTTACGGTGATCAGCCCCAGCATTTT.

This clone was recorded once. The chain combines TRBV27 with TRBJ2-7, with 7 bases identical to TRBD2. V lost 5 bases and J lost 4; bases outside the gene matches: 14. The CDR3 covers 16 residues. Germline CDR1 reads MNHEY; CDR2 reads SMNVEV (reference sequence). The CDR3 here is CASSPSSGRGFYEQYF. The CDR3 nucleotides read TGTGCCAGCAGTCCCTCTAGCGGCCGCGGCTTTTACGAGCAGTACTTC.

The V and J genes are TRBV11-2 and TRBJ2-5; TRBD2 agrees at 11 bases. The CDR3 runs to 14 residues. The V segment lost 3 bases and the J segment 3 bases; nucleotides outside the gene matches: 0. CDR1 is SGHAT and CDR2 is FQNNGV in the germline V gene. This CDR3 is CASSLGLAEETQYF. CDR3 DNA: TGTGCCAGCAGCTTGGGACTAGCGGAAGAGACCCAGTACTTC.

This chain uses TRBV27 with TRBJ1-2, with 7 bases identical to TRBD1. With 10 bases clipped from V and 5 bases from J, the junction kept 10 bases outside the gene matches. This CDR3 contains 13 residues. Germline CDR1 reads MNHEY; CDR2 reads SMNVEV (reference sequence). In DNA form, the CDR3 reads TGTGCCACCATGCCGGAGGGACAGTATGGCTACACCTTC. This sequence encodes CATMPEGQYGYTF.

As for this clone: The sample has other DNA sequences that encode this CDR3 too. The CDR3 here is CASSLAGGAYEQYF. The CDR3 DNA is TGCGCCAGCAGCTTGGCAGGGGGAGCGTACGAGCAGTACTTC. The chain has TRBV5-1 and TRBJ2-7; 7 nucleotides match TRBD1. Looked up from germline, CDR1 is SGHRS and CDR2 is YFSETQ. This CDR3 contains 14 residues. With 0 bases clipped from V and 4 bases from J, the junction kept 4 bases outside the gene matches. The variable domain in full, with the rest retrieved from reference TRBV5-1 and TRBJ2-7, is KAGVTQTPRYLIKTRGQQVTLSCSPISGHRSVSWYQQTPGQGLQFLFEYFSETQRNKGNFPGRFSGRQFSNSRSEMNVSTLELGDSALYLCASSLAGGAYEQYFGPGTRLTVT.

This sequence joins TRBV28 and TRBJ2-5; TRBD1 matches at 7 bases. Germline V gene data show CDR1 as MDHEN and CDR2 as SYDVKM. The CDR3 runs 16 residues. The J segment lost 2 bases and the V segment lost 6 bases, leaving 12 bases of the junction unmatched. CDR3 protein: CASRGRDSFIQETQYF. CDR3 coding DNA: TGTGCCAGCAGGGGCAGGGACAGCTTTATACAAGAGACCCAGTACTTC.

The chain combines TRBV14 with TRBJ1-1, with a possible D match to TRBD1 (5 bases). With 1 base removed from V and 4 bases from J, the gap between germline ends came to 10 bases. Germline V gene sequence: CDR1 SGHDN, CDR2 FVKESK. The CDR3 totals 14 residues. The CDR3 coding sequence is TGTGCCAGCAGCCAAGCCCTGGGGGGCACTGAAGCTTTCTTT. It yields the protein CASSQALGGTEAFF.

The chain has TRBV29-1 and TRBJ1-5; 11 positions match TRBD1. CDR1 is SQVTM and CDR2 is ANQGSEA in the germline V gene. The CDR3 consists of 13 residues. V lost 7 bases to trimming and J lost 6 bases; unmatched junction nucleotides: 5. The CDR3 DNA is TGCAGCGCCGGACAGGGGGCGGGTCAGCCCCAGCATTTT. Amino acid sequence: CSAGQGAGQPQHF.

In nucleotides, the CDR3 is TGTGCCAGCAGTTCACAACAGGGTACGGGCAATCAGCCCCAGCATTTT. Translated, it gives CASSSQQGTGNQPQHF. V and J are TRBV6-5 and TRBJ1-5, with D maybe TRBD1 (6 bases). Trimming pared 4 bases from V and 2 bases from J, leaving 15 bases between. Germline values: CDR1 MNHEY, CDR2 SVGAGI. The CDR3 has 16 amino acids.